One and the same sample provided the 5 T cell receptor beta chains below, sequenced in a study of breast tumors, draining lymph nodes, adjacent tissues. Axillary draining lymph nodes of breast cancer patients supplied the node samples. TCRdb processed the multiplex PCR reads anew with MiXCR; each CDR3 protein has one entry. This repertoire shows about 80,000 distinct CDR3 sequences, about 21% found once; its top ten account for 2% to 2.5%. The sequenced sample consisted of axillary lymph node tissue. These receptors were collected from a female donor with breast cancer. Some clones in this sample may be carry-over from other donors' samples.

The rearrangement joins TRBV7-6 to TRBJ2-5, with D unresolved. The V and J ends lost 7 bases and 5 bases respectively, with 17 bases between them. CDR1 and CDR2 (germline): SGHVS, FNYEAQ. The CDR3 loop spans 14 amino acids. In DNA form, the CDR3 reads TGTGCCAGCATTATAGGGCTCACCGGGGAGACCCAGTACTTC. The encoded protein is CASIIGLTGETQYF.

This clonotype was counted at least ten times. The chain recombines TRBV11-3 with TRBJ2-7, with TRBD2 as a possible D gene (7 bases). The germline V gene encodes CDR1 SGHNT and CDR2 YENEEA. The CDR3 sequence is 14 residues long. V shed 3 bases and J shed 6 bases, with 15 bases lying between them. The CDR3 DNA is TGTGCCAGCAGCTTGTCCGCGGGGGCCCCCGAGCAGTACTTC. Translated: CASSLSAGAPEQYF. Full variable domain (rest looked up from reference TRBV11-3 and TRBJ2-7): EAGVVQSPRYKIIEKKQPVAFWCNPISGHNTLYWYLQNLGQGPELLIRYENEEAVDDSQLPKDRFSAERLKGVDSTLKIQPAELGDSAVYLCASSLSAGAPEQYFGPGTRLTVT.

This clonotype came up many times. This chain uses TRBV6-2 or TRBV6-3 with TRBJ1-2, with D possibly being TRBD1 (5 bases). Germline-derived CDR1 and CDR2 are MNHEY and SVGEGT. This CDR3 has 14 amino acids. The V end was cut by 5 bases, the J end by 4 bases, with 14 bases between. The CDR3 region has the DNA TGTGCCAGCAGTCCCGGGACGGTTTTCTATGGCTACACCTTC. Translation gives CASSPGTVFYGYTF.

This chain links TRBV29-1 with TRBJ1-1; tentative D call: TRBD1 (6 bases). The V gene's germline CDR1 is SQVTM and CDR2 ANQGSEA. Trimming stripped 8 bases from V and 0 bases from J, with 16 bases between. The CDR3 contains 14 residues. Here the CDR3 reads CSSRGGLLNTEAFF. CDR3 nucleotide sequence: TGCAGCTCGAGGGGGGGATTGTTGAACACTGAAGCTTTCTTT. The variable domain in full, completed from reference TRBV29-1 and TRBJ1-1, reads SAVISQKPSRDICQRGTSLTIQCQVDSQVTMMFWYRQQPGQSLTLIATANQGSEATYESGFVIDKFPISRPNLTFSTLTVSNMSPEDSSIYLCSSRGGLLNTEAFFGQGTRLTVV.

The sample holds many counts of this clonotype. The CDR3 reads CASSTGGANEKLFF. In nucleotides, the CDR3 is TGTGCCAGCAGTACGGGGGGGGCTAATGAAAAACTGTTTTTT. The chain carries TRBV12-3 or TRBV12-4 and TRBJ1-4; TRBD1 is a possible D gene (5 bases). The germline V and J ends were trimmed by 5 bases and 3 bases, with 10 bases remaining between them. The CDR3 runs to 14 residues.